This T cell receptor beta chain was identified in a study of blood T cells in healthy people across ages. To note about this clonotype: Its antigen is unidentified.

This CDR3 contains 15 residues. Germline V gene data show CDR1 as MRHNA and CDR2 as SNTAGT. Trimming cost V 2 bases and J 4 bases; bases outside gene matches: 3. PCR was performed a second time for 7 to 11 cycles using a sample-barcoded 5' primer and a J-beta primer mix. All cDNA molecules were each tagged by a template-switch adaptor with 12 random nucleotides. No fewer than 3 million CDR3-containing paired-end reads came from each sample. Via MiXCR, TCRdb re-called the 5' RACE reads, giving one row per CDR3 protein. The sample lists fewer than 700,000 distinct CDR3 sequences; 40% to 45% were seen once. Study-wide results and limits: Long-lived donors had more naive CD4+ cells and higher diversity than aged donors. The recorded TCR beta diversity per million T cells decreased in a roughly linear manner with age.

The sequencing input was blood. This rearrangement joins TRBV6-4 to TRBJ2-3, with TRBD2 matching over 10 bases. The clonotype was recovered from a man older than 75 in good health. CDR3 protein: CASSDGAGGSDTQYF. The CDR3 nucleotides are TGTGCCAGCAGTGACGGAGCGGGAGGGTCAGATACGCAGTATTTT.